This T cell receptor beta chain was observed in a study of blood T cell repertoires in COVID-19. There are a few counts of this clone. Trimming took off 4 bases at V and 6 bases at J, with 9 bases between the two ends. The CDR3 extends over 13 amino acids. CDR1 is MRHNA and CDR2 is SNTAGT in the germline V gene. Sequencing was performed with immunoSEQ multiplex PCR; in TCRdb, only in-frame clones are kept and a portion is missing. The sample lists more than 200,000 clones, nearly 90% occurring once. The sequence derives from a man between 18 and 35 years old with active or convalescent COVID-19. The chain carries TRBV6-4 and TRBJ2-2; D not resolved. Sequencing used peripheral blood. This chain's CDR3 is CASSAQKAGELFF. CDR3 DNA sequence: TGTGCCAGCAGTGCACAGAAGGCCGGGGAGCTGTTTTTT.